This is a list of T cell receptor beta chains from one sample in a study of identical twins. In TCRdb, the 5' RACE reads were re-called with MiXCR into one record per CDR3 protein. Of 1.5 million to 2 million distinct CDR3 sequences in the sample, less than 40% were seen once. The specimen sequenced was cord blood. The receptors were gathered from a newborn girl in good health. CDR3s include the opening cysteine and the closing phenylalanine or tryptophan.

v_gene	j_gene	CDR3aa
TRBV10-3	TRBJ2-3	CAISDGLFQGARTDTQYF
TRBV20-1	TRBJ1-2	CSATGTNRNYGYTF
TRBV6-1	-	CAIRPSASRYEQYF
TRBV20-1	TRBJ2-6	CSAPAAGANVLTF
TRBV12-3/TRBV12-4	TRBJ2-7	CASSRDRGDVYEQYF
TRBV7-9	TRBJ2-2	CASSLVEGELFF
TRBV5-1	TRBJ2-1	CASSLPTGSHEQFF
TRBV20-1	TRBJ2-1	CSARDRRLSRGNEQFF
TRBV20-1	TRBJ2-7	CSARGGSSTYEQYF
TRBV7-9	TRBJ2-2	CASSLQGRLNTGELFF
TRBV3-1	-	CASSQDFGSQETQFF
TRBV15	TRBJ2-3	CATSSPNLAGGTDTQYF
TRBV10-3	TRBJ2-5	CAISESIGDRAQETQYF
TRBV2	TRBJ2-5	CASPPGQIMSAEQYF
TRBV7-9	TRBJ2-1	CASSLNLQGQFF
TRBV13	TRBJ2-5	CASSQMGHFQETQYF
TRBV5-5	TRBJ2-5	CASSLTQSILETQYF
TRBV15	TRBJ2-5	CATSRGRDNPKTQYF
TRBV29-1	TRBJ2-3	CSVRPGGRLDTQYF
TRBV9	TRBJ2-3	CASSVETSTDTQYF
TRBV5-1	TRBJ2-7	CASSDGEAQYF
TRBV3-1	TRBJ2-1	CASSQGREATYNEQFF
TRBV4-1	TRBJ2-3	CASSQDMRTSDTDTQYF
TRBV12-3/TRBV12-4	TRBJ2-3	CSLGRGSTDTQYF
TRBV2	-	CASAGEETQYF
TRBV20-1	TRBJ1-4	CSAREDPLGNEKLFF
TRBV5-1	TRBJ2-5	CASSPTGRYQETQYF
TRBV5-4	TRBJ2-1	CASSLTRTSGRENEQFF
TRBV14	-	CASSPLLAGLSSYNEQYF
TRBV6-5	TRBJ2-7	CASSPSTGTYEQYF
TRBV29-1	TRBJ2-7	CSVSPRLAYPYEQYF
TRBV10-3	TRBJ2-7	CAISDAAKSGYEQYF
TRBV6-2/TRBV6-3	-	CASSPGTSGNGRWDEQYF
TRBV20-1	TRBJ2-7	CSARETGPYEQYF
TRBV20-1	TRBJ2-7	CSAPGRPSYEQYF
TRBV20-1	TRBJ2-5	CSARDRRSQETQYF
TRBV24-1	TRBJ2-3	CATSVTLYRVGTDTQYF
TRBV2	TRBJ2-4	CARTSQGNEQYF
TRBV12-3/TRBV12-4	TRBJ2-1	CASSSVGHRDEQFF
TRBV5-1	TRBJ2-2	CASSPLYTGELFF